The 29 T cell receptor beta chains listed next were all sequenced from one sample in a study of T cell changes during pregnancy in multiple sclerosis. Only in-frame clones appear in the TCRdb table, and some are missing; sequencing was by immunoSEQ multiplex PCR. The table records 65,000 to 70,000 clones, 85% to 95% of them present only once. Sequences were derived from peripheral blood, sampled in the third trimester of pregnancy. These receptor sequences come from a female donor in good health, enrolled as a control in a pregnancy study.

The rearrangement joins TRBV12-5 to TRBJ1-3; D unresolved. V lost 1 base, J lost 1 base, and 5 bases lay in between. Looked up from germline, CDR1 is LGHNT and CDR2 is FRNRAP. The CDR3 totals 14 residues. The CDR3 DNA sequence: TGTGCTAGTGGTTTGGGAGGGTCTGGAAACACCATATATTTT. Its protein is CASGLGGSGNTIYF.

The chain combines TRBV9 with TRBJ1-5; 9 positions agree with TRBD1. Per the germline V gene, CDR1 is SGDLS and CDR2 is YYNGEE. This CDR3 region has 15 residues. The V and J ends lost 4 bases and 0 bases, in that order; junction bases with no gene match: 2. This CDR3 reads CASSKQGASNQPQHF. DNA for the CDR3: TGTGCCAGCAGCAAACAGGGGGCTAGCAATCAGCCCCAGCATTTT. The full variable domain, in which reference TRBV9 and TRBJ1-5 provide the parts outside the CDR3, is DSGVTQTPKHLITATGQRVTLRCSPRSGDLSVYWYQQSLDQGLQFLIQYYNGEERAKGNILERFSAQQFPDLHSELNLSSLELGDSALYFCASSKQGASNQPQHFGDGTRLSIL.

This chain links TRBV7-2 with TRBJ1-6, with D uncertain. There are 14 residues in the CDR3. The V end was cut by 1 base, the J end by 6 bases, with 7 bases between. Germline V lookup: CDR1 SGHTA, CDR2 FQGNSA. The CDR3 region is CASSLGPSNSPLHF. Here the CDR3 DNA reads TGTGCCAGCAGCTTAGGGCCTTCTAATTCACCCCTCCACTTT.

This clone was counted a single time. The chain links TRBV10-2 to TRBJ2-1; D remains unclear. The CDR3 covers 13 residues. CDR1 and CDR2 from the germline V gene are WSHSY and SAAADI. Deletions cut 7 bases from V and 4 bases from J, with 11 bases between. The CDR3 sequence is CASTGSFYNEQFF. The CDR3 DNA reads as TGCGCCAGCACAGGCAGCTTTTACAATGAGCAGTTCTTC.

J is TRBJ2-3 and V is TRBV5-1, with D possibly TRBD1 on 6 matching bases. V was shortened by 6 bases and J by 0 bases, with 11 bases between the two germline ends. This CDR3 spans 14 amino acids. Per the germline V gene, CDR1 is SGHRS and CDR2 is YFSETQ. CDR3 sequence (DNA): TGCGCCAGCACCCAGGGGCTTAGCACAGATACGCAGTATTTT. Its protein is CASTQGLSTDTQYF.

The chain joins TRBV9 to TRBJ2-3, with D possibly matching TRBD2 (5 bases). Trimming pared 3 bases from V and 4 bases from J, leaving 9 bases between. This CDR3 comprises 13 residues. Germline V gene data show CDR1 as SGDLS and CDR2 as YYNGEE. CDR3 nucleotides: TGTGCCAGCAGCGAGCTAGCAGCAGATACGCAGTATTTT. Amino acids: CASSELAADTQYF.

With regard to this clone: The junction does not match germline at one end; this may be a read error. The rearrangement uses TRBV29-1 and TRBJ2-1, with 9 bases identical to TRBD2. Germline V gene lookup returns CDR1 SQVTM and CDR2 ANQGSEA. The CDR3 runs 18 residues. The DNA of the CDR3 is TGCAACGTTGAGGGTGTGCGGGAGGGCGTCAGCTCCTACAATGAGCAGTTCTTC. It codes for CNVEGVREGVSSYNEQFF.

J is TRBJ2-6 and V is TRBV18; D is unclear. The germline V and J ends were trimmed by 3 bases and 0 bases, with 9 bases remaining between them. The CDR3 consists of 16 residues. Germline V lookup: CDR1 KGHSH, CDR2 LQKENI. The DNA of the CDR3 is TGTGCCAGCTCACCTCGAGCGCACTCTGGGGCCAACGTCCTGACTTTC. Protein sequence: CASSPRAHSGANVLTF.

The V gene is TRBV18, the J gene TRBJ2-3, with a possible D match to TRBD1 (5 bases). Germline CDR1 and CDR2: KGHSH and LQKENI. The CDR3 is 14 residues long. V shed 3 bases and J shed 4 bases, with 11 bases lying between them. The CDR3 DNA is TGTGCCAGCTCACCGGTCATGGGGCCAGATACGCAGTATTTT. Its translation is CASSPVMGPDTQYF. The entire variable domain, with the rest obtained from reference TRBV18 and TRBJ2-3, is as follows: NAGVMQNPRHLVRRRGQEARLRCSPMKGHSHVYWYRQLPEEGLKFMVYLQKENIIDESGMPKERFSAEFPKEGPSILRIQQVVRGDSAAYFCASSPVMGPDTQYFGPGTRLTVL.

The chain has TRBV5-8 and TRBJ2-5, with 7 bases that match TRBD1. The CDR3 extends over 14 amino acids. Germline V gives CDR1 SGHTS, CDR2 YDEGEE. V trimming: 2 bases; J trimming: 5 bases; junction bases outside the gene matches: 6. CDR3 bases: TGTGCCAGCAGCTTAACTGGCAGGGGGGAGACCCAGTACTTC. As protein: CASSLTGRGETQYF. Supplemented by reference TRBV5-8 and TRBJ2-5, the full variable domain reads EAGVTQSPTHLIKTRGQQATLRCSPISGHTSVYWYQQALGLGLQFLLWYDEGEERNRGNFPPRFSGRQFPNYSSELNVNALELEDSALYLCASSLTGRGETQYFGPGTRLLVL.

This clone was seen ten or more times. The rearrangement links TRBV15 to TRBJ2-1; D is perhaps TRBD2 (5 bases). CDR1 and CDR2 from the germline V gene are LNHNV and YYDKDF (reference sequence). Trimming left V 5 bases short and J 3 bases short, with 17 bases between. The CDR3 length is 16 residues. In nucleotides, the CDR3 is TGTGCCACCAGCTTCACACGGGGATCGGGCTACAATGAGCAGTTCTTC. This codes for CATSFTRGSGYNEQFF.

The chain recombines TRBV2 with TRBJ2-3; D is perhaps TRBD2 (5 bases). CDR3 length: 12 amino acids. Per the germline V gene, CDR1 is SNHLY and CDR2 is FYNNEI. Trimming removed 8 bases from V and 0 bases from J, with 6 bases in between. DNA for the CDR3: TGTGCCAGCGACTACAGCACAGATACGCAGTATTTT. It translates to CASDYSTDTQYF.

The chain combines TRBV7-9 with TRBJ2-1; D possibly corresponds to TRBD2 (5 bases). This CDR3 has 16 residues. The germline V gene encodes CDR1 SEHNR and CDR2 FQNEAQ (reference sequence). V dropped 1 base and J dropped 2 bases, with 12 bases sitting between them. The CDR3 DNA is TGTGCCAGCAGCTTAGGCTGGCGGGCGACCTACAATGAGCAGTTCTTC. It translates to CASSLGWRATYNEQFF.

The V gene is TRBV29-1, the J gene TRBJ2-1; 9 bases are a match to TRBD2. Germline V gene sequence: CDR1 SQVTM, CDR2 ANQGSEA. J was trimmed by 0 bases and V by 6 bases; bases with no gene match: 3. CDR3 length: 14 amino acids. The CDR3 DNA reads TGCAGCGTCCGGCGGGGGGGCTCCTACAATGAGCAGTTCTTC. It yields the protein CSVRRGGSYNEQFF.

The J gene is TRBJ1-5, the V gene TRBV4-2; the D gene is possibly TRBD1 (5 bases). The CDR3 has 17 residues. The V end lost 4 bases, the J end lost 0 bases, and 16 bases lay between the germline ends. The germline V gene encodes CDR1 LGHNA and CDR2 YNFKEQ. CDR3: CASSPTWGGNSNQPQHF. CDR3 sequence (DNA): TGTGCCAGCAGCCCCACGTGGGGGGGAAATAGCAATCAGCCCCAGCATTTT.

The chain carries TRBV28 and TRBJ2-3, with 7 bases fitting TRBD2. V lost 5 bases and J lost 4; bases outside the gene matches: 3. The CDR3 consists of 13 residues. The germline V gene has CDR1 MDHEN and CDR2 SYDVKM. CDR3 sequence reads: CASSVGGSDTQYF. DNA for the CDR3: TGTGCCAGCAGTGTGGGGGGGTCAGATACGCAGTATTTT. Together with reference TRBV28 and TRBJ2-3, the CDR3 gives the full variable domain: DVKVTQSSRYLVKRTGEKVFLECVQDMDHENMFWYRQDPGLGLRLIYFSYDVKMKEKGDIPEGYSVSREKKERFSLILESASTNQTSMYLCASSVGGSDTQYFGPGTRLTVL.

The chain has TRBV9 and TRBJ2-7; 8 bases match TRBD2. This CDR3 region has 15 residues. The junction had 8 bases not matched to a gene; V was cut back by 3 bases and J by 3 bases. In germline, CDR1 is SGDLS, CDR2 YYNGEE. CDR3 nucleotides: TGTGCCAGCAGCGCTACTCCGGGAGGGGTCTACGAGCAGTACTTC. As protein: CASSATPGGVYEQYF.

The chain recombines TRBV6-1 with TRBJ2-1, with a tentative D call TRBD1 (5 bases). V was shortened by 4 bases and J by 0 bases, with 16 bases between the two germline ends. The CDR3 is 17 residues long. Per the germline V gene, CDR1 is MNHNS and CDR2 is SASEGT. As DNA, the CDR3 is TGTGCCAGCAGTGTATCAGGGTCCGCGAGCTCCTACAATGAGCAGTTCTTC. As protein: CASSVSGSASSYNEQFF.

The chain joins TRBV13 to TRBJ2-3, with 10 bases fitting TRBD2. Germline V gene sequence: CDR1 PRHDT, CDR2 FYEKMQ (reference sequence). The V gene end was trimmed by 5 bases and the J gene end by 2 bases; junction bases not matched to a gene: 1. The CDR3 runs to 14 residues. CDR3 DNA: TGTGCCAGCAGCAGCGGGAGGGCCACAGATACGCAGTATTTT. Encoded protein: CASSSGRATDTQYF.

This rearrangement joins TRBV7-2 to TRBJ1-1; D ambiguous. Per the germline V gene, CDR1 is SGHTA and CDR2 is FQGNSA. V lost 5 bases and J lost 5, with 9 bases in between. CDR3 length equals 12 residues. The CDR3 reads CASSRHQTEAFF. DNA of the CDR3: TGTGCCAGCAGCAGACACCAAACTGAAGCTTTCTTT. Full variable domain (remainder filled in from reference TRBV7-2 and TRBJ1-1): GAGVSQSPSNKVTEKGKDVELRCDPISGHTALYWYRQSLGQGLEFLIYFQGNSAPDKSGLPSDRFSAERTGGSVSTLTIQRTQQEDSAVYLCASSRHQTEAFFGQGTRLTVV.

The chain carries TRBV19 and TRBJ2-7; no clear D. The CDR3 totals 14 residues. Germline V gene data show CDR1 as LNHDA and CDR2 as SQIVND (reference sequence). Trimming pared 4 bases from V and 0 bases from J, leaving 10 bases between. CDR3 in amino acids: CASSSGPNSYEQYF. CDR3 sequence (DNA): TGTGCCAGTAGTAGCGGTCCGAACTCCTACGAGCAGTACTTC.

This chain links TRBV7-2 with TRBJ2-7, with D possibly TRBD2 on 5 matching bases. Germline lookup yields CDR1 SGHTA and CDR2 FQGNSA. This CDR3 contains 12 residues. Trimming left V 4 bases short and J 4 bases short, with 8 bases between. CDR3 loop: CASSSRGYEQYF. CDR3 DNA: TGTGCCAGCAGCTCCCGGGGTTACGAGCAGTACTTC.

This chain joins TRBV7-9 and TRBJ2-3; D may be TRBD2 (6 bases). V was cut by 5 bases and J by 2 bases, with 11 bases left in between. CDR1 is SEHNR and CDR2 is FQNEAQ in the germline V gene (reference sequence). The CDR3 spans 14 residues. CDR3 sequence: CASSQGLTTDTQYF. The CDR3 DNA is TGTGCCAGCAGCCAGGGACTGACCACAGATACGCAGTATTTT. Full variable domain (missing parts from reference TRBV7-9 and TRBJ2-3): DTGVSQNPRHKITKRGQNVTFRCDPISEHNRLYWYRQTLGQGPEFLTYFQNEAQLEKSRLLSDRFSAERPKGSFSTLEIQRTEQGDSAMYLCASSQGLTTDTQYFGPGTRLTVL.

The rearrangement joins TRBV2 to TRBJ1-3; maybe TRBD1 (6 bases). CDR3 length equals 19 residues. V gave up 3 bases and J gave up 0 bases, with 21 bases separating them. CDR1 is SNHLY and CDR2 is FYNNEI in the germline V gene. The CDR3 loop reads CASSDTLDSRTRSGNTIYF. CDR3 sequence (DNA): TGTGCCAGCAGTGATACGTTGGACAGTCGCACACGCTCTGGAAACACCATATATTTT. The whole variable domain, filled in from reference TRBV2 and TRBJ1-3, reads EPEVTQTPSHQVTQMGQEVILRCVPISNHLYFYWYRQILGQKVEFLVSFYNNEISEKSEIFDDQFSVERPDGSNFTLKIRSTKLEDSAMYFCASSDTLDSRTRSGNTIYFGEGSWLTVV.

V usage is TRBV7-9 and J usage is TRBJ2-2; D is unclear. Per the germline V gene, CDR1 is SEHNR and CDR2 is FQNEAQ (reference sequence). Trimming left V 5 bases short and J 4 bases short, with 5 bases between. The CDR3 covers 12 residues. The CDR3, as DNA: TGTGCCAGCAGCCCGGTCACCGGGGAGCTGTTTTTT. Its protein product is CASSPVTGELFF.

The sample holds a few counts of this clone. V is TRBV4-2 and J is TRBJ1-6; tentative D call: TRBD1 (5 bases). The CDR3 has 17 residues. Germline loops: CDR1 LGHNA, CDR2 YNFKEQ. V gave up 1 base and J gave up 7 bases, with 17 bases separating them. The CDR3, as DNA: TGTGCCAGCAGCCAAGCAGTCATAGACAGTGGCAATTCACCCCTCCACTTT. Protein sequence: CASSQAVIDSGNSPLHF.

The CDR3 here is CASSVFSGGARETQYF. CDR3 nucleotide sequence: TGTGCCAGCAGCGTTTTTAGCGGGGGGGCCCGGGAGACCCAGTACTTC. This sequence joins TRBV9 and TRBJ2-5; 11 nucleotides line up with TRBD2. V dropped 2 bases and J dropped 5; count of bases not matched to a gene: 8. This CDR3 is 16 amino acids long. CDR1 is SGDLS and CDR2 is YYNGEE in the germline V gene. Complete variable domain (other parts from reference TRBV9 and TRBJ2-5): DSGVTQTPKHLITATGQRVTLRCSPRSGDLSVYWYQQSLDQGLQFLIQYYNGEERAKGNILERFSAQQFPDLHSELNLSSLELGDSALYFCASSVFSGGARETQYFGPGTRLLVL.

CDR3 sequence reads: CAARGASPRGYTF. The DNA of the CDR3 is TGTGCCGCACGGGGGGCAAGCCCCCGTGGCTACACCTTC. This chain connects TRBV6-5 to TRBJ1-2; D is perhaps TRBD1 (6 bases). The length of the CDR3 is 13 residues. V lost 11 bases and J lost 7, with 20 bases in between. Germline values: CDR1 MNHEY, CDR2 SVGAGI.

The chain is built from TRBV19 and TRBJ2-6, with D maybe TRBD2 (5 bases). This CDR3 is built from 15 residues. In germline, CDR1 is LNHDA, CDR2 SQIVND (reference sequence). Trimming took off 3 bases at V and 0 bases at J, with 6 bases between the two ends. The CDR3 DNA sequence: TGTGCCAGTAGTATGGGGAGCTCTGGGGCCAACGTCCTGACTTTC. Translated, it gives CASSMGSSGANVLTF.